The 15 T cell receptor beta chains below come from one sample, sequenced in a study of PD-1 blockade in classical Hodgkin lymphoma. Method: immunoSEQ multiplex PCR; TCRdb's copy keeps in-frame clones and lacks some. The sample has 89,000 or so clones; about 93% are singletons. Every patient was affected by relapse after autologous stem cell transplantation, while exposure to brentuximab vedotin was not uniform. The sample in question was peripheral blood mononuclear cells (PBMCs), obtained before the second cycle of nivolumab. The receptors stem from a human donor with classical Hodgkin lymphoma.

V is TRBV11-3 and J is TRBJ2-1; D is possibly TRBD2 (5 bases). The germline V and J ends were trimmed by 8 bases and 7 bases, with 15 bases remaining between them. CDR3 length equals 13 residues. From germline, CDR1 is SGHNT and CDR2 YENEEA. The DNA of the CDR3 is TGTGCCAGCCGAAATTGGGAGTCTAATGAGCAGTTCTTC. This codes for CASRNWESNEQFF.

The CDR3 here is CASSAEYNEQFF. The CDR3 nucleotides read TGTGCCAGCAGTGCCGAGTACAATGAGCAGTTCTTC. The chain has TRBV6-1 and TRBJ2-1, with D uncertain. The CDR3 is 12 amino acids. The V gene's germline CDR1 is MNHNS and CDR2 SASEGT. The V and J ends lost 4 bases and 4 bases respectively, with 5 bases between them.

The chain is built from TRBV21-1 and TRBJ2-7; TRBD1, the table's D call, was not compared with the DNA. TRBV21-1 is assigned pseudogene status. The CDR3 totals 14 residues. CDR3 loop: CASSKVKTAYEQYF. CDR3 coding DNA: TGTGCCAGCAGCAAAGTGAAGACAGCCTACGAGCAGTACTTC.

This clone was counted only a few times. V usage is TRBV5-1 and J usage is TRBJ2-7, with D hard to call. Germline loops: CDR1 SGHRS, CDR2 YFSETQ. Trimming cost V 0 bases and J 0 bases, with 7 bases left between them. This CDR3 comprises 14 residues. This chain's CDR3 is CASSLEGSSYEQYF. For the CDR3, the DNA is TGCGCCAGCAGCTTGGAAGGTAGCTCCTACGAGCAGTACTTC.

V is TRBV6-5 and J is TRBJ2-3, with 7 bases fitting TRBD2. The CDR3 consists of 15 residues. Per germline, CDR1 MNHEY and CDR2 SVGAGI. V was clipped by 7 bases and J by 3 bases; unmatched bases: 10. CDR3 in DNA: TGTGCCAGCACCCCCGGACTAGTGAGAACAGATACGCAGTATTTT. It specifies CASTPGLVRTDTQYF.

The chain couples TRBV27 to TRBJ2-3; D remains ambiguous. The CDR3 sequence is 13 residues long. V shed 2 bases and J shed 1 base, with 4 bases lying between them. Per the germline V gene, CDR1 is MNHEY and CDR2 is SMNVEV (reference sequence). This CDR3 is CASSLKGTDTQYF. The CDR3 bases are TGTGCCAGCAGTTTAAAGGGCACAGATACGCAGTATTTT.

CDR3 sequence: CASSHRTGENTEAFF. The CDR3 DNA sequence: TGTGCCAGCAGCCATAGGACAGGGGAGAACACTGAAGCTTTCTTT. The J gene is TRBJ1-1, the V gene TRBV11-2, with 9 nucleotides matching TRBD1. The V segment lost 5 bases and the J segment 1 base; nucleotides outside the gene matches: 5. Germline V gives CDR1 SGHAT, CDR2 FQNNGV. The CDR3 consists of 15 residues.

This clone was seen just once. V and J are TRBV9 and TRBJ2-1; maybe TRBD2 (5 bases). This CDR3 region has 16 residues. The V end was cut by 4 bases, the J end by 3 bases, with 17 bases between. Germline V gene data show CDR1 as SGDLS and CDR2 as YYNGEE. CDR3 DNA sequence: TGTGCCAGCAGCCCCCGCCCGCGGGCTAACTACAATGAGCAGTTCTTC. It yields the protein CASSPRPRANYNEQFF.

CDR3 nucleotide sequence: TGTGCCAGCAAAACGGGACTAGCGGGAGGCCCCGCCTACGAGCAGTACTTC. Amino acids: CASKTGLAGGPAYEQYF. This chain uses TRBV6-4 with TRBJ2-7; TRBD2 agrees at 15 bases. V shed 7 bases and J 2 bases; nucleotides not matched to a gene: 9. From germline, CDR1 is MRHNA and CDR2 SNTAGT. The CDR3 is 17 amino acids.

The V and J genes are TRBV7-8 and TRBJ2-1, with TRBD2 matching over 9 bases. The CDR3 has 17 residues. V dropped 1 base and J dropped 4; count of bases not matched to a gene: 8. Germline CDR1 reads SGHVS; CDR2 reads FQNEAQ. The CDR3 sequence is CASSLDREREVYNEQFF. The CDR3, as DNA: TGTGCCAGCAGCTTAGACCGAGAGCGGGAGGTTTACAATGAGCAGTTCTTC.

The rearrangement links TRBV6-5 to TRBJ1-5; TRBD1 might be the D (6 bases). CDR1 is MNHEY, CDR2 SVGAGI, per germline. The germline V and J ends were trimmed by 5 bases and 9 bases, with 11 bases remaining between them. CDR3 size: 12 residues. The DNA for the CDR3 is TGTGCCAGCAGTACCTCGGGGGCGCCCCAGCATTTT. Translation gives CASSTSGAPQHF.

This clone has only one observation. The chain is built from TRBV28 and TRBJ2-7, with D possibly being TRBD1 or TRBD2 (5 bases each). Germline CDR1 and CDR2: MDHEN and SYDVKM. This CDR3 is 15 amino acids long. V lost 1 base and J lost 0, with 10 bases in between. The CDR3 DNA reads TGTGCCAGCAGTTTATTCCGGGACGACTCCTACGAGCAGTACTTC. This codes for CASSLFRDDSYEQYF.

The rearrangement links TRBV7-9 to TRBJ2-1, with 15 bases that match TRBD2. V gave up 3 bases and J gave up 6 bases; unmatched junction bases: 6. Germline values: CDR1 SEHNR, CDR2 FQNEAQ (reference sequence). The CDR3 is 17 amino acids. DNA of the CDR3: TGTGCCAGCAGCTTCCCGCCGGGACTAGCGGGAGGCAATGAGCAGTTCTTC. Residues: CASSFPPGLAGGNEQFF. Complete variable domain (other parts from reference TRBV7-9 and TRBJ2-1): DTGVSQNPRHKITKRGQNVTFRCDPISEHNRLYWYRQTLGQGPEFLTYFQNEAQLEKSRLLSDRFSAERPKGSFSTLEIQRTEQGDSAMYLCASSFPPGLAGGNEQFFGPGTRLTVL.

V is TRBV9 and J is TRBJ2-1; D unresolved. Trimming took 4 bases from V and 2 from J, leaving 7 bases between them. CDR3 length equals 13 residues. The germline gives CDR1 SGDLS, CDR2 YYNGEE. The CDR3 sequence: CASSIQTYNEQFF. CDR3 DNA sequence: TGTGCCAGCAGCATACAGACCTACAATGAGCAGTTCTTC.

The chain recombines TRBV2 with TRBJ2-7; no definite D call. Germline CDR1 and CDR2: SNHLY and FYNNEI. This CDR3 has 12 residues. With 2 bases removed from V and 2 bases from J, the gap between germline ends came to 4 bases. The CDR3 sequence is CASSELPYEQYF. In nucleotides, the CDR3 is TGTGCCAGCAGTGAACTTCCCTACGAGCAGTACTTC.